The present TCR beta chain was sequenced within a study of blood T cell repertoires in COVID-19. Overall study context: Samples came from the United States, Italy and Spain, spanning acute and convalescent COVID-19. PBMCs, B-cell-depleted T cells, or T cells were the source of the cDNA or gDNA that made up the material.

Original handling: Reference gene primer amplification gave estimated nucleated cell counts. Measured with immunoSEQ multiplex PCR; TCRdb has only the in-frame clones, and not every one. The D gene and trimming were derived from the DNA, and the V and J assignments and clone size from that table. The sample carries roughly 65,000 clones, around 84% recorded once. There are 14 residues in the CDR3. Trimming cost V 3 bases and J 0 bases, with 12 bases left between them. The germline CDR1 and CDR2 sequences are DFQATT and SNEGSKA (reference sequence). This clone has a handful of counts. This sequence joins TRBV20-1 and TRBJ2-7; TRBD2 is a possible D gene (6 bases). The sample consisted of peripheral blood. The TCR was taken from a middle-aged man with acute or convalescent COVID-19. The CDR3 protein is CSASVPGLSYEQYF. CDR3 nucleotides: TGCAGTGCTAGTGTTCCGGGACTCTCCTACGAGCAGTACTTC.